The sequence of this T cell receptor (beta chain) was determined in a study of blood T cell repertoires in COVID-19. This CDR3 is built from 14 residues. Germline-derived CDR1 and CDR2 are MNHEY and SVGAGI. V was clipped by 0 bases and J by 5 bases, with 7 bases between them. Assay: immunoSEQ multiplex PCR; the TCRdb copy retains only in-frame clones and omits some. The sample has about 120,000 clones, approximately 90% seen once; the top ten hold 1.5% to 2%. What was sequenced was peripheral blood. This TCR came from a human donor with active COVID-19. The donor label of this sample is uncertain. The rearrangement links TRBV6-5 to TRBJ2-2, with D uncertain. In DNA form, the CDR3 reads TGTGCCAGCAGTTACTCCCGAGGAACCGGGGAGCTGTTTTTT. Its translation: CASSYSRGTGELFF.